Described below is a single T cell receptor (beta chain) sequence and its context. Assay: immunoSEQ multiplex PCR; the TCRdb copy retains only in-frame clones and omits some. The repertoire consists of 120,000 to 150,000 clones, with around 94% occurring once and the leading ten covering 9% to 9.5%. This entry belongs to a study of T cell responses to AZD1222 COVID-19 vaccine. This material consisted of peripheral blood, taken 28 days after the second AZD1222 dose. This clonotype was obtained from an adult who received the AZD1222 COVID-19 vaccine.

CDR3 nucleotides: TGTGCCAGCTCACCGCTGACAGACGAAGCTTTCTTT. Translating gives CASSPLTDEAFF. The chain combines TRBV18 with TRBJ1-1; D may be TRBD1 (5 bases). Germline V gene lookup returns CDR1 KGHSH and CDR2 LQKENI. The CDR3 loop spans 12 amino acids. The ends were cut back, 3 bases at V and 8 bases at J, with 10 bases in the middle.